This T cell receptor beta chain stems from a study of T cell repertoires in cytomegalovirus infection. Study-level background: Based on public TCR beta signatures, there were indications of CMV infection and of a matching HLA type.

With 2 bases removed from V and 8 bases from J, the gap between germline ends came to 13 bases. CDR3 length: 14 residues. Germline assignment: CDR1 MGHRA and CDR2 YSYEKL. TCRdb fed the reads into MiXCR, producing one record per CDR3 protein. The data contain around 130,000 distinct CDR3 sequences, almost 9% of them singletons. The source material was PBMCs. V gene TRBV4-1 combines with J gene TRBJ2-1; D is perhaps TRBD2 (6 bases). This clonotype originated in a human donor in good health (CMV status not recorded). Some clones in this sample may be carry-over from other donors' samples. The CDR3 loop reads CASSQTGPGDEQFF. The CDR3 region has the DNA TGCGCCAGCAGCCAAACGGGACCGGGGGATGAGCAGTTCTTC.